This T cell receptor beta chain was observed in a study of control samples from healthy donors and cancer patients. This clone was found once. Clones were sequenced by immunoSEQ multiplex PCR, and TCRdb holds only the in-frame ones, with some missing. The top ten clones hold about 2.8% of a sample with about 49,000 clones, 80% to 90% of them seen once. The germline V gene encodes CDR1 SGHNT and CDR2 YENEEA. V lost 4 bases to trimming and J lost 1 base, with 7 bases between them. The CDR3 is 13 residues long. J is TRBJ2-5 and V is TRBV11-3; D not certain. This TCR derives from a woman aged 45-65 years with lung cancer. The sample consisted of PBMCs. In DNA form, the CDR3 reads TGTGCCAGCAGCTCCCGCTCCCAAGAGACCCAGTACTTC. Encoded protein: CASSSRSQETQYF.